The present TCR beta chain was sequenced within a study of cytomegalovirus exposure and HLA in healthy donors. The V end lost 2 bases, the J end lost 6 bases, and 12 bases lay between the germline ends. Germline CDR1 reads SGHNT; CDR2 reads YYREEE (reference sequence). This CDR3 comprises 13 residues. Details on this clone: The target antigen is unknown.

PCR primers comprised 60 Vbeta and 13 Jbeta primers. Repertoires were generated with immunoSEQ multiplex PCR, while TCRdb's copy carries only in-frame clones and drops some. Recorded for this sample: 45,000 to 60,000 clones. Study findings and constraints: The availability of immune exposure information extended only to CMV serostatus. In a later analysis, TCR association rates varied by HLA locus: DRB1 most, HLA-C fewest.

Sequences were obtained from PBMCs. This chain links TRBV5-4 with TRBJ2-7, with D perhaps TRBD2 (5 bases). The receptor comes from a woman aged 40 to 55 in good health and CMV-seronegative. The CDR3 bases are TGTGCCAGCAGCTTAGGTGGAGGCCGCGAGCAGTACTTC. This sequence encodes CASSLGGGREQYF.